The 16 T cell receptor beta chains given below trace back to one sample, sequenced in a study of identical twins (dated by TCRdb to 2016 to 2017). The library was obtained by 5' RACE. The instrument given in TCRdb is Illumina HiSeq 2000. The public reads were quality trimmed at Q25 with fastp and then assembled into clones with MiXCR by TCRdb, keeping productive beta chains. A single entry per CDR3 protein holds the most common genes and DNA from its merged rows. Across this sample there are 1.5 million or so distinct CDR3 sequences, with around a third seen only once. The ten largest clones represent 0.25% to 0.3% of the sample. Sequencing was carried out using cord blood. These receptors all come from a newborn girl in good health.

This clonotype was recorded a few times. The V gene is TRBV19, the J gene TRBJ1-1, with unresolved D. Trimming took 4 bases from V and 1 from J, leaving 10 bases between them. The CDR3 extends over 14 amino acids. Looked up from germline, CDR1 is LNHDA and CDR2 is SQIVND (reference sequence). The CDR3 DNA reads as TGTGCCAGTAGTAGAAACCGGGAGAACACTGAAGCTTTCTTT. Protein sequence: CASSRNRENTEAFF.

There are a few counts of this clonotype. The junction does not match germline at one end; this may be a read error. The rearrangement joins TRBV4-2 to TRBJ2-1; 9 positions agree with TRBD2. This CDR3 spans 15 amino acids. Germline assignment: CDR1 LGHNA and CDR2 YNFKEQ. CDR3 coding DNA: TGTGCCAGCAGCCAAGTCCTAGCGGGAAACAATGGGCAGTTCTTC. This gives the protein CASSQVLAGNNGQFF.

This clonotype was found a few times. J is TRBJ2-7 and V is TRBV20-1; D possibly corresponds to TRBD1 (6 bases). Trimming pared 3 bases from V and 7 bases from J, leaving 16 bases between. Germline CDR1 is DFQATT and CDR2 is SNEGSKA (reference sequence). The CDR3 covers 13 residues. The CDR3 loop is CSASGDTLGEQYF. In DNA form, the CDR3 reads TGCAGTGCTAGCGGGGACACCTTAGGGGAGCAGTACTTC.

This clonotype was recorded at least ten times. One junction end disagrees with the germline gene, perhaps due to a read error. This chain links TRBV4-1 with TRBJ2-3, with 8 bases lining up with TRBD2. Germline CDR1 reads MGHRA; CDR2 reads YSYEKL. The length of the CDR3 is 16 residues. CDR3 coding DNA: TGTGCCAGCAGCCAAGGAAGCGGGAGAAGCACAGATACGCAGTATTTT. Its translation: CASSQGSGRSTDTQYF.

This chain connects TRBV6-1 to TRBJ1-5; D remains unclear. The CDR3 runs 16 residues. Looked up from germline, CDR1 is MNHNS and CDR2 is SASEGT. V lost 2 bases and J lost 3, with 14 bases in between. In DNA form, the CDR3 reads TGTGCCAGCAGTGAATCACCCGGCAGACCCAATCAGCCCCAGCATTTT. Translating it yields CASSESPGRPNQPQHF.

This chain joins TRBV20-1 and TRBJ2-3; no definite D call. CDR1 is DFQATT, CDR2 SNEGSKA, per germline (reference sequence). The CDR3 sequence is 15 residues long. V dropped 6 bases and J dropped 1 base, with 17 bases sitting between them. The CDR3 loop is CSAHGSLPRTDTQYF. The CDR3, as DNA: TGCAGTGCCCATGGTAGCCTCCCTCGCACAGATACGCAGTATTTT.

The chain uses TRBV4-3 and TRBJ1-2; tentatively, D is TRBD1 (6 bases). CDR1 and CDR2 (germline): LGHNA, YSLEER. This CDR3 spans 17 amino acids. Trimming pared 0 bases from V and 0 bases from J, leaving 14 bases between. CDR3 nucleotide sequence: TGCGCCAGCAGCCAAGATAGGGGGTCTTCAGCTAACTATGGCTACACCTTC. Protein: CASSQDRGSSANYGYTF.

As concerns this clonotype: An end of the junction does not agree with germline; a read error may underlie this. The J gene is TRBJ1-1, the V gene TRBV3-1; D might be TRBD1 (5 bases). The length of the CDR3 is 13 residues. Germline V gene sequence: CDR1 LGHDT, CDR2 YNNKEL (reference sequence). The chain's CDR3 is CASSRRGKTEAFF. The CDR3 region has the DNA TGTGCTAGCAGCCGACGGGGGAAAACTGAAGCTTTCTTT.

This clonotype was counted a few times. The chain carries TRBV5-1 and TRBJ1-2; D remains ambiguous. Germline V gene lookup returns CDR1 SGHRS and CDR2 YFSETQ. The CDR3 is 14 amino acids. V shed 1 base and J shed 0 bases, with 7 bases lying between them. CDR3 amino acids: CASSLIVPNYGYTF. The CDR3 bases are TGCGCCAGCAGCTTGATAGTACCTAACTATGGCTACACCTTC.

This chain connects TRBV5-6 to TRBJ1-2; 8 bases are a match to TRBD1. The CDR3 has 16 amino acids. Germline assignment: CDR1 SGHDT and CDR2 YYEEEE. J gave up 1 base and V 7 bases, and 12 bases lay outside the gene matches. Here the CDR3 reads CASARWQGAVNYGYTF. The CDR3 bases are TGTGCCAGCGCCCGGTGGCAGGGGGCGGTTAACTATGGCTACACCTTC.

For the CDR3, the DNA is TGTGCCAGCAGCCAATCCTCAAGGGAGGGCGAGCAGTACTTC. This translates into CASSQSSREGEQYF. The chain is built from TRBV3-1 and TRBJ2-4, with TRBD2 matching over 7 bases. Matching the DNA end better, TRBJ2-7 makes the J call doubtful. From germline, CDR1 is LGHDT and CDR2 YNNKEL (reference sequence). The CDR3 has 14 amino acids.

The chain has TRBV12-3 or TRBV12-4 and TRBJ2-1; possibly TRBD1 or TRBD2 for D (5 bases each). The DNA end favors TRBJ2-7, so the J call may be wrong. This CDR3 is built from 15 residues. As DNA, the CDR3 is TGTGCCAGCAGTTTCCGATCGGGGCCCTACAATGAGCAGTACTTC. As protein: CASSFRSGPYNEQYF.

The chain couples TRBV4-3 to TRBJ2-1, with 8 nucleotides matching TRBD2. Per germline, CDR1 LGHNA and CDR2 YSLEER. CDR3 length equals 16 residues. Trimming removed 0 bases from V and 9 bases from J; junction bases left unmatched: 10. This CDR3 is CASSQDRTSMLGEQFF. The CDR3 region has the DNA TGCGCCAGCAGCCAAGATCGGACTAGCATGCTTGGTGAGCAGTTCTTC.

The chain uses TRBV7-8 and TRBJ2-3, with 10 bases identical to TRBD2. Germline lookup yields CDR1 SGHVS and CDR2 FQNEAQ. The CDR3 length is 16 residues. The V segment lost 2 bases and the J segment 5 bases; nucleotides outside the gene matches: 7. The CDR3 region is CASSLRTSGMRDTQYF. CDR3 DNA sequence: TGTGCCAGCAGCTTAAGGACTAGCGGAATGAGAGATACGCAGTATTTT.

The chain combines TRBV7-9 with TRBJ2-5, with TRBD2 matching 11 bases. This CDR3 comprises 17 residues. With V trimmed by 5 bases and J by 11 bases, 19 bases remained unmatched. Germline CDR1 is SEHNR and CDR2 is FQNEAQ (reference sequence). This CDR3 is CASSPGLAAFTYNEQYF. The CDR3 DNA reads TGTGCCAGCAGCCCGGGACTAGCGGCGTTTACTTACAATGAGCAGTACTTC.

The chain combines TRBV7-9 with TRBJ1-2; possible D gene TRBD1, 5 bases. CDR3 length equals 15 residues. Trimming shortened V by 5 bases and J by 3 bases, and 16 bases separated the two germline ends. CDR1 is SEHNR and CDR2 is FQNEAQ in the germline V gene (reference sequence). The CDR3, as DNA: TGTGCCAGCAGCCGACAGTTAGGGGAGGACTATGGCTACACCTTC. It yields the protein CASSRQLGEDYGYTF.